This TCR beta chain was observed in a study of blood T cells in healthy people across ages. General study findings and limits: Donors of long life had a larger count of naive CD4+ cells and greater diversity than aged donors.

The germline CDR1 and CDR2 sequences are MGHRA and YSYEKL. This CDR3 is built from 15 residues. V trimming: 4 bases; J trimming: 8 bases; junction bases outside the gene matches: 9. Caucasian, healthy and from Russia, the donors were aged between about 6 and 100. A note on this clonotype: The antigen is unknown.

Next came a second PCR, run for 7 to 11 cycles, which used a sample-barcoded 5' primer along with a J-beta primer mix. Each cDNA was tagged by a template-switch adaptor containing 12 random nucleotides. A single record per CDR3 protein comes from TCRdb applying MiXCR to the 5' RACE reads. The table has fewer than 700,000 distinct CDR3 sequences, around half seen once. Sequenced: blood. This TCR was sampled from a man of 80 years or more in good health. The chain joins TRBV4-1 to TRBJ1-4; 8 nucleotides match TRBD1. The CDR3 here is CASSLLQGASEKLFF. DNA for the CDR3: TGCGCCAGCAGCCTTCTCCAGGGGGCGTCCGAAAAACTGTTTTTT.